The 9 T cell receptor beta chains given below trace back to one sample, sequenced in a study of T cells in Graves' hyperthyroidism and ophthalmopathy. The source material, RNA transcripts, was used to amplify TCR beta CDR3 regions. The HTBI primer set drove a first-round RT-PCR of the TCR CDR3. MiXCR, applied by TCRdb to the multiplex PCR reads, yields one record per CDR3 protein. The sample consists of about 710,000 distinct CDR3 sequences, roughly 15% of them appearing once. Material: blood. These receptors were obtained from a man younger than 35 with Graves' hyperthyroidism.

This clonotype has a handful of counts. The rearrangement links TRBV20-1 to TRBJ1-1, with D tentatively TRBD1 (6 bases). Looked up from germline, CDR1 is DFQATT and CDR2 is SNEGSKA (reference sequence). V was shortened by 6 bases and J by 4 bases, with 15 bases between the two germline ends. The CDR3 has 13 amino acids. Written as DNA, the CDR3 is TGCAGTGCCCGGGGCAGGGGAGGCACTGAAGCTTTCTTT. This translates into CSARGRGGTEAFF.

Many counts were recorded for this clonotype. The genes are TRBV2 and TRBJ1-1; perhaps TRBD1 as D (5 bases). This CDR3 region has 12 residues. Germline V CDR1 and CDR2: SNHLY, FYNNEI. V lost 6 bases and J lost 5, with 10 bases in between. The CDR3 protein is CASRTTGTEAFF. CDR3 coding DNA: TGTGCCAGCAGAACAACAGGAACTGAAGCTTTCTTT. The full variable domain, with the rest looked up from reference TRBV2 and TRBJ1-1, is EPEVTQTPSHQVTQMGQEVILRCVPISNHLYFYWYRQILGQKVEFLVSFYNNEISEKSEIFDDQFSVERPDGSNFTLKIRSTKLEDSAMYFCASRTTGTEAFFGQGTRLTVV.

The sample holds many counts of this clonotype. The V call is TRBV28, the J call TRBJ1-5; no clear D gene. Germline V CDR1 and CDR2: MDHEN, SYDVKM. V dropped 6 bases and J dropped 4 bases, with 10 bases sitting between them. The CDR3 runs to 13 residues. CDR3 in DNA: TGTGCCAGCAGCAGCCCAGTAAATCAGCCCCAGCATTTT. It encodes CASSSPVNQPQHF.

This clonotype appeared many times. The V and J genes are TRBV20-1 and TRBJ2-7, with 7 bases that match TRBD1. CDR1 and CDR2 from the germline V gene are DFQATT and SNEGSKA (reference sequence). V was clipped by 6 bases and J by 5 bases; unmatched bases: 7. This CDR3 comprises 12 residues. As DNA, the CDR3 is TGCAGTGCCCGACAGGGCCCGAACGAGCAGTACTTC. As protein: CSARQGPNEQYF.

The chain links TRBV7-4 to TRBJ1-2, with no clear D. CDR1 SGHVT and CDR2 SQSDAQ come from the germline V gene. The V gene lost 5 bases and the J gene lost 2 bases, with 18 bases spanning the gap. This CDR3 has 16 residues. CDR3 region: CASSVDKEMVNYGYTF. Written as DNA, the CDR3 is TGTGCCAGCAGCGTAGATAAGGAAATGGTAAACTATGGCTACACCTTC.

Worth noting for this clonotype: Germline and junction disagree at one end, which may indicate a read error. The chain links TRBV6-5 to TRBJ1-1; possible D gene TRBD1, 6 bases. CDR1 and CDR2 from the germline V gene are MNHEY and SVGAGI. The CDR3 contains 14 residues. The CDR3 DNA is TGTGCCAGCAGTAACTCAGGGGAGGACACTGAAGCTTTCTTT. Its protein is CASSNSGEDTEAFF.

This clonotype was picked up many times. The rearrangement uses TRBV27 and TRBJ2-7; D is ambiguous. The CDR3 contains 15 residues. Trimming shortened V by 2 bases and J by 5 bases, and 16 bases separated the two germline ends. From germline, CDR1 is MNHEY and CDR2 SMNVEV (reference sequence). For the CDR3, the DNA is TGTGCCAGCAGTTTAAGGGCAGCCTCAAGGGACGAGCAGTACTTC. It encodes CASSLRAASRDEQYF.

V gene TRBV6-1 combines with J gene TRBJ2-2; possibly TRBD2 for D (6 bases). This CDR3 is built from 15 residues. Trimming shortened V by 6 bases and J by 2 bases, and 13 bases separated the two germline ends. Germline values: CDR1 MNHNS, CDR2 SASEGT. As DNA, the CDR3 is TGTGCCAGCAGCGGGCGGGACCGAAACACCGGGGAGCTGTTTTTT. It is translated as CASSGRDRNTGELFF.

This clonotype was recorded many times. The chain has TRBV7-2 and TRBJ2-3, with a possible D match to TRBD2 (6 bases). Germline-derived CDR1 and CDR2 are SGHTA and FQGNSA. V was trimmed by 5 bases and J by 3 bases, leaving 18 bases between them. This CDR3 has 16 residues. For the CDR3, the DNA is TGTGCCAGCAGCCCCGGTGCGGGGCGTGCAACAGATACGCAGTATTTT. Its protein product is CASSPGAGRATDTQYF. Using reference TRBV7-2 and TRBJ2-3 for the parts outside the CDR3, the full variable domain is GAGVSQSPSNKVTEKGKDVELRCDPISGHTALYWYRQSLGQGLEFLIYFQGNSAPDKSGLPSDRFSAERTGGSVSTLTIQRTQQEDSAVYLCASSPGAGRATDTQYFGPGTRLTVL.